This T cell receptor (beta chain) was identified during a study of breast tumors, draining lymph nodes, adjacent tissues. TCRdb re-analysed the multiplex PCR reads in MiXCR, keeping a single row per CDR3 protein. The top ten hold about 2.5% of the sample, which has roughly 80,000 distinct CDR3 sequences, under 25% seen once. The CDR3 has 13 amino acids. Germline V gene data show CDR1 as SGHRS and CDR2 as YFSETQ. Trimming stripped 4 bases from V and 3 bases from J, with 11 bases between. At least ten counts were recorded for this clonotype. Axillary draining lymph nodes of breast cancer patients supplied the node samples.

The material sequenced was axillary lymph node tissue. The receptor's source is a female donor with breast cancer. Some clones in this sample may be carry-over from other donors' samples. The rearrangement joins TRBV5-1 to TRBJ2-7; possible D gene TRBD1, 6 bases. The CDR3 loop is CASSLGHLYEQYF. As DNA, the CDR3 is TGCGCCAGCAGCCTGGGACACCTCTACGAGCAGTACTTC.